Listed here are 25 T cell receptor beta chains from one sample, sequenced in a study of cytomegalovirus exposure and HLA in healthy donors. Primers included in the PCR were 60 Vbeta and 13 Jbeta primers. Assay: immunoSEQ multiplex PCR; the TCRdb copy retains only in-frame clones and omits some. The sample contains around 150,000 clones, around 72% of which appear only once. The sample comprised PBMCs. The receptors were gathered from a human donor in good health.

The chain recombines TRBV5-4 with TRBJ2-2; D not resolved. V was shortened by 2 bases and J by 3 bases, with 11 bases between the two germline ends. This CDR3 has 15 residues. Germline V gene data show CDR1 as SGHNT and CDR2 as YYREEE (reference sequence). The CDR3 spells CASSFSTLDTGELFF. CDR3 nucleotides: TGTGCCAGCAGCTTTTCTACCTTAGACACCGGGGAGCTGTTTTTT.

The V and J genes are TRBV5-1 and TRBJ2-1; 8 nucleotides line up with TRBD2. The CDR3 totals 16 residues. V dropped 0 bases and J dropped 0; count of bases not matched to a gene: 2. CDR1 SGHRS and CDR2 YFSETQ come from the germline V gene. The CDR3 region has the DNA TGCGCCAGCAGCTTGGCGGGAGGGGGCTCCTACAATGAGCAGTTCTTC. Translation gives CASSLAGGGSYNEQFF.

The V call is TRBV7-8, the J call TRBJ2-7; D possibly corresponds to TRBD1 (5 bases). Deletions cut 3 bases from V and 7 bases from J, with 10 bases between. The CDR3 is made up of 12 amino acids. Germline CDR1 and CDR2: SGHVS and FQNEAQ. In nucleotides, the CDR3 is TGTGCCAGCAGCTTCAGGGCTAGGGAGCAGTACTTC. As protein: CASSFRAREQYF. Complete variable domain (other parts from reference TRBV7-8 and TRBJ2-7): GAGVSQSPRYKVAKRGQDVALRCDPISGHVSLFWYQQALGQGPEFLTYFQNEAQLDKSGLPSDRFFAERPEGSVSTLKIQRTQQEDSAVYLCASSFRAREQYFGPGTRLTVT.

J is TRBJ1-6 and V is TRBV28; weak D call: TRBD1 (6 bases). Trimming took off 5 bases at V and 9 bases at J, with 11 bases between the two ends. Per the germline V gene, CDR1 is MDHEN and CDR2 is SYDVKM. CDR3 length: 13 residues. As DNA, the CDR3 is TGTGCCAGCAGTCCCGCAGGGGCTTCACCCCTCCACTTT. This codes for CASSPAGASPLHF.

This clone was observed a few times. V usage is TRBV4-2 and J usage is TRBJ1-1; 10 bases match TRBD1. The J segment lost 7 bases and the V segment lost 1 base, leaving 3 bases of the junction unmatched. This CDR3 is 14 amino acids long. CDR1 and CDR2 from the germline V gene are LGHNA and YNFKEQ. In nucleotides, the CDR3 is TGTGCCAGCAGCCAAGTCGGGACAGGGGATGAAGCTTTCTTT. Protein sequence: CASSQVGTGDEAFF.

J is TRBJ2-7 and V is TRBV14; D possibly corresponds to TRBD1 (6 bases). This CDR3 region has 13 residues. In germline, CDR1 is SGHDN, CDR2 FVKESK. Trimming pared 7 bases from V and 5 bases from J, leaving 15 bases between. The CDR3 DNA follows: TGTGCCAGCACCACAACAGGGTTCGACGAGCAGTACTTC. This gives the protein CASTTTGFDEQYF. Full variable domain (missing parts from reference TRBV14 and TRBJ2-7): EAGVTQFPSHSVIEKGQTVTLRCDPISGHDNLYWYRRVMGKEIKFLLHFVKESKQDESGMPNNRFLAERTGGTYSTLKVQPAELEDSGVYFCASTTTGFDEQYFGPGTRLTVT.

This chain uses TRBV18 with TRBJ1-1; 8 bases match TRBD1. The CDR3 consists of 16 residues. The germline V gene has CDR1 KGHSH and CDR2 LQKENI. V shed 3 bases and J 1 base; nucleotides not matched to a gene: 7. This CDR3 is CASSPDRETWNTEAFF. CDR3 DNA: TGTGCCAGCTCACCGGACAGGGAGACGTGGAACACTGAAGCTTTCTTT.

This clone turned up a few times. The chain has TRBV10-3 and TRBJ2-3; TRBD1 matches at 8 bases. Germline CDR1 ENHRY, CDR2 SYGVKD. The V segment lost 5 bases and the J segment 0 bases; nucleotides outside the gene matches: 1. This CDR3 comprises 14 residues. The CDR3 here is CAISRDRSTDTQYF. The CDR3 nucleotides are TGTGCCATCAGTCGGGACAGGAGCACAGATACGCAGTATTTT.

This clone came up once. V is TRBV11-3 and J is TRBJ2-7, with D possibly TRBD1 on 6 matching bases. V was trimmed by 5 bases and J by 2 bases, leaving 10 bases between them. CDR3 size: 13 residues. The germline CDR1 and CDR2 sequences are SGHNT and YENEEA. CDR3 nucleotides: TGTGCCAGCAGCCCCCGGGACACCTACGAGCAGTACTTC. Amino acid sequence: CASSPRDTYEQYF.

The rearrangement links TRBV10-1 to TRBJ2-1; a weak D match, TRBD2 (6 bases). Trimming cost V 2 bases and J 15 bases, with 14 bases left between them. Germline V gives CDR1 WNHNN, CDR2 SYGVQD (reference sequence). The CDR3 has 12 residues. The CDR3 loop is CASSEDRGAGFF. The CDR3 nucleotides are TGCGCCAGCAGTGAGGATAGGGGAGCGGGGTTCTTC.

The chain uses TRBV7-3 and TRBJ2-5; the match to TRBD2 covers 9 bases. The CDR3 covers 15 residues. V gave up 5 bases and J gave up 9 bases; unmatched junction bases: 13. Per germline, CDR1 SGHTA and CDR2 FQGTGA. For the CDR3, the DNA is TGTGCCAGCAGCCGCAATCCCGCTAGCGGGACCCCCCAGTACTTC. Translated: CASSRNPASGTPQYF.

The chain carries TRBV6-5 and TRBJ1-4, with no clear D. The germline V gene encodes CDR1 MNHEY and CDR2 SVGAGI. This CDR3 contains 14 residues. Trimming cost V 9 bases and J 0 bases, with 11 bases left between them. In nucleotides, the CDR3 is TGTGCCAGTCACAGATTTGCAACTAATGAAAAACTGTTTTTT. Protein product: CASHRFATNEKLFF.

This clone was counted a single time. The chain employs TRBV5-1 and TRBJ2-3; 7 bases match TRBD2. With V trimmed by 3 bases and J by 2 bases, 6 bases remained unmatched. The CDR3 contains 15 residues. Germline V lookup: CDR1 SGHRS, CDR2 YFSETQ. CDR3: CASSSLAAYTDTQYF. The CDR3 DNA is TGCGCCAGCAGCTCCCTAGCGGCCTACACAGATACGCAGTATTTT.

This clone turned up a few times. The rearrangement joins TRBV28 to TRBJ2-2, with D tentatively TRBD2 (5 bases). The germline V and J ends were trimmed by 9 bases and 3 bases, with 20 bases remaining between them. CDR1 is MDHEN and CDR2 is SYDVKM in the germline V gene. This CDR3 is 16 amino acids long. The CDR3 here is CASRGTGYSDTGELFF. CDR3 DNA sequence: TGTGCCAGTAGAGGTACGGGGTACTCGGACACCGGGGAGCTGTTTTTT.

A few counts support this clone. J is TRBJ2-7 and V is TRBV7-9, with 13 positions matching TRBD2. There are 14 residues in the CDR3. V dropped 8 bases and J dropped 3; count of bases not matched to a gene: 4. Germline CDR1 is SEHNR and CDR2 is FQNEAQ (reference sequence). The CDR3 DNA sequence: TGTGCCAGCTCGGGACTAGCGGGGCACTACGAGCAGTACTTC. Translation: CASSGLAGHYEQYF.

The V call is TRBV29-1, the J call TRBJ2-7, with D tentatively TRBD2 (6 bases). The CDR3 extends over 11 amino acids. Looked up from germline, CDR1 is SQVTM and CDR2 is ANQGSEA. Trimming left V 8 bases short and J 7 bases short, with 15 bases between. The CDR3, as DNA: TGCAGCTCGGGGCTAGCGCGGGAGCAGTACTTC. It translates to CSSGLAREQYF.

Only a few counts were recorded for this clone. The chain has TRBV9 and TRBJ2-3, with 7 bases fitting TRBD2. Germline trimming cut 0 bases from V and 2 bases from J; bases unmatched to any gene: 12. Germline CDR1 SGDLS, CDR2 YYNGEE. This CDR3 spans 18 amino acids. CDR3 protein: CASSVARGLADYTDTQYF. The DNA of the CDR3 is TGTGCCAGCAGCGTAGCTAGAGGGCTAGCGGATTACACAGATACGCAGTATTTT.

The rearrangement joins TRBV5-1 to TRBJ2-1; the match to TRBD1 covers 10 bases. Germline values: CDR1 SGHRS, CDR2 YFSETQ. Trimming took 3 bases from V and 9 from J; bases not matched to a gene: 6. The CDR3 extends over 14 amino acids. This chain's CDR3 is CASSYGQGVGEQFF. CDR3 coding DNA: TGCGCCAGCAGCTACGGACAGGGGGTGGGTGAGCAGTTCTTC. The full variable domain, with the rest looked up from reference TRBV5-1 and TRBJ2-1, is KAGVTQTPRYLIKTRGQQVTLSCSPISGHRSVSWYQQTPGQGLQFLFEYFSETQRNKGNFPGRFSGRQFSNSRSEMNVSTLELGDSALYLCASSYGQGVGEQFFGPGTRLTVL.

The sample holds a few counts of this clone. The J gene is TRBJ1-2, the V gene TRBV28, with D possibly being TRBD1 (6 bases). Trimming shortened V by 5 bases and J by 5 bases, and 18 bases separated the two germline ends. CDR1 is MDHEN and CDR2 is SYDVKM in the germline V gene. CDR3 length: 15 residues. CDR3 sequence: CASSHLQGPRYGYTF. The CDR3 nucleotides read TGTGCCAGCAGTCACCTACAGGGCCCTCGGTATGGCTACACCTTC.

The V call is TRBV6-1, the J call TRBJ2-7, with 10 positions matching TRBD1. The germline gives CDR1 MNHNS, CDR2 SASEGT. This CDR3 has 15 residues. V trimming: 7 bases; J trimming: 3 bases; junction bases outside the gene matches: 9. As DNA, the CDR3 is TGTGCCAGCACCGCGACCGGGACAGGGGTCTACGAGCAGTACTTC. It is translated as CASTATGTGVYEQYF.

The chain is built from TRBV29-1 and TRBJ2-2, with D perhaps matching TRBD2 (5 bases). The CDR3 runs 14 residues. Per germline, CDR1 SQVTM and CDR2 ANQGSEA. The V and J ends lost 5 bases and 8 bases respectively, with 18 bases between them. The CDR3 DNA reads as TGCAGCGTTAAGGCCCGGGATCAAGGAGGGGAGCTGTTTTTT. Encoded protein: CSVKARDQGGELFF.

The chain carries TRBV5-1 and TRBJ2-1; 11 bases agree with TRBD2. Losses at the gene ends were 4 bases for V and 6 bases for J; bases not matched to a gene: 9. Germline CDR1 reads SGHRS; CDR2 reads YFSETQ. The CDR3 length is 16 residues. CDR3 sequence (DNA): TGCGCCAGCAGCAACATACTAGCGGGAGAGGGCAATGAGCAGTTCTTC. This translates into CASSNILAGEGNEQFF.

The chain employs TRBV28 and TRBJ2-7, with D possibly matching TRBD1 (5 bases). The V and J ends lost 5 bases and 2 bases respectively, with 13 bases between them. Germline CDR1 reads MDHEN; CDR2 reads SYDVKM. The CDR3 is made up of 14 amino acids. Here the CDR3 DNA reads TGTGCCAGCAGTGCACCAGGGATCCCCTACGAGCAGTACTTC. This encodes CASSAPGIPYEQYF.

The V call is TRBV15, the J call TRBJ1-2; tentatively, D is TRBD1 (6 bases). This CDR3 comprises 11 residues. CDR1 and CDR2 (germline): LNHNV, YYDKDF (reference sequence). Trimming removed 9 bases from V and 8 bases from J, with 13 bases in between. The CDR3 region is CATRDIFGYTF. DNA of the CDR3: TGTGCCACTCGGGACATCTTCGGCTACACCTTC.

The CDR3 reads CSVDRGQYGYTF. For the CDR3, the DNA is TGCAGCGTTGACAGGGGGCAGTATGGCTACACCTTC. This chain links TRBV29-1 with TRBJ1-2, with 8 bases aligning to TRBD1. CDR3 size: 12 residues. Germline values: CDR1 SQVTM, CDR2 ANQGSEA. V was clipped by 3 bases and J by 5 bases; unmatched bases: 2.